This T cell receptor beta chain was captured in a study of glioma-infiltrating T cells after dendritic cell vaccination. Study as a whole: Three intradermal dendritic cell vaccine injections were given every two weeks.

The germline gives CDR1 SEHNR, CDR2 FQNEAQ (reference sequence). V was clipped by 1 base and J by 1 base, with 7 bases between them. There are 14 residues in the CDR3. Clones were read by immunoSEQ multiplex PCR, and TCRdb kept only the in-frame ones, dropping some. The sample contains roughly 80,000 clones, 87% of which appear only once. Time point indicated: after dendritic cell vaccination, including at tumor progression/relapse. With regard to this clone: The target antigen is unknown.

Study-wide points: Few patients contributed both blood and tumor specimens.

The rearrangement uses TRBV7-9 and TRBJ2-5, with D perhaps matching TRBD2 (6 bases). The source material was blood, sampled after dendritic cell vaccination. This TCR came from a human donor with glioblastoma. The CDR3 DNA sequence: TGTGCCAGCAGCTTAGGCGGGATCCAAGAGACCCAGTACTTC. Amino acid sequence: CASSLGGIQETQYF.